This paragraph reports one T cell receptor beta chain. Its binding antigen is unknown. One base away there is no much larger clone; base qualities are not given. The data are from a study of T-cell memory formation after mild COVID-19 (dated by TCRdb to the early 2020s). Background for the entire study: TCR sequence clusters from the two donors were largely donor specific. In a couple of donors, T-cell clones that expanded and contracted after mild COVID-19 were tracked by sequencing TCRalpha and TCRbeta repertoires over time. Two young, previously healthy adult volunteers made up the cohort, one male and one female. Results and caveats for the whole study, not just this receptor: Balanced CD4/CD8 phenotypes were observed for clones contracting from day 15 to 85, whereas a bias towards CD4+ was observed for a second wave of clones expanding from day 15 to 37. Only a couple of mild cases were covered by the study, and larger cohorts that include severe cases with pre-infection samples were considered necessary. Contracting CD4+ clones were located mainly in the CM and EM memory subsets, whereas CD8+ clones were found to be enriched in EMRA. SARS-CoV-2 specificity was not confirmed for the second-wave clones peaking on day 37. Some responding clones were detected in pre-infection memory, suggesting pre-existing cross-reactive memory T cells joined the SARS-CoV-2 response.

Ficoll-Paque density gradient centrifugation was the method used to isolate PBMCs. Measured from the cysteine to the phenylalanine, the CDR3 is 15 residues long. Solely the CDR3 DNA is kept, with 45 bases framed from the first base. V is cut back by 5 bases and J by 6 bases, with 10 bases in the junction unmatched. CDR1 and CDR2, per the germline V gene, are SGHVS and FNYEAQ. For sequencing, an Illumina NovaSeq 6000 was employed. TCRalpha and TCRbeta cDNA libraries were constructed by 5'RACE with constant-segment primers, with sample barcodes and unique molecular identifiers being introduced. Trizol reagent was used to extract RNA from every sample. The libraries were amplified in two PCR steps, and the second step added a second sample barcode and Illumina TruSeq adapters. The libraries were sequenced on an Illumina NovaSeq using 2 x 150 bp paired-end reads. On the authors' methods: The reads were demultiplexed and collapsed into UMI-guided consensus sequences using migec v1.2.7. With mixcr v2.1.11, UMI consensuses were aligned to TRA and TRB V and J templates and assembled into clonotypes. Expanded or contracted clonotypes were those called significant by both edgeR and NoisET, with noise models trained on biological replicates. For edgeR calls, the thresholds were a false discovery rate-adjusted p below 0.01 and a log2 fold-change of 1. As an exploratory analysis of dynamics, max-normalized trajectories of the 1000 most abundant clonotypes were examined by PCA with hierarchical clustering. The CD4 or CD8 phenotype of responding clones was assigned using the separately sequenced CD4+ and CD8+ repertoires. TCRdb reprocessed the public reads (quality trimming at Q25 with fastp, clone calling with MiXCR) and kept in-frame beta chains. Each record represents a unique CDR3 protein, reported with the most common genes and DNA among its rows. None of the V and J calls come from the authors' own analysis; TCRdb made them. The sample data list 400,000 or so distinct CDR3 sequences, and roughly 21% of these were observed just once. Around 12% of the sample comes from the top ten.

The TCR comes from an adult woman who had mild COVID-19 (a few samples of this study predate the infection). The sample titles of this study are shuffled in the database, so cell type and time point are left out; the donor was told from shared clones. This chain is built from TRBV7-6 and TRBJ2-7, and 10 junctional nucleotides match TRBD1. The source material was PBMCs or a T cell subset sorted from them (not recorded which). The CDR3 reads as follows: CASSPRDRGLGEQYF. The DNA reads TGTGCCAGCAGCCCCCGGGACAGGGGTCTCGGCGAGCAGTACTTC.